These 5 T cell receptor beta chains were all obtained from the same sample, sequenced in a study of T-cell reconstitution after alpha-beta-depleted transplantation in children. Unique molecular identifiers featured in how the TCRbeta library was prepared. One entry per CDR3 protein, called by TCRdb with MiXCR from the PCR reads. In the table there are about 470,000 distinct CDR3 sequences, 43% of which are singletons. Sequences were derived from PBMCs, sampled before TCRalphabeta/CD19-depleted stem cell transplant. The receptor set was obtained from a girl aged 2 to 9 with aplastic anemia, due to receive a stem cell transplant.

This clonotype appeared many times. This chain uses TRBV10-2 with TRBJ2-7; perhaps TRBD1 as D (6 bases). V dropped 2 bases and J dropped 4 bases, with 18 bases sitting between them. The CDR3 sequence is 16 residues long. Germline-derived CDR1 and CDR2 are WSHSY and SAAADI. The CDR3 DNA sequence: TGCGCCAGCAGTGAGGGACAGCCAGGGATCGGATACGAGCAGTACTTC. Translated, it gives CASSEGQPGIGYEQYF.

This clonotype was seen a handful of times. The rearrangement links TRBV6-1 to TRBJ2-1; 7 nucleotides agree with TRBD1. This CDR3 has 14 residues. The junction had 2 bases not matched to a gene; V was cut back by 2 bases and J by 4 bases. Per germline, CDR1 MNHNS and CDR2 SASEGT. CDR3 DNA sequence: TGTGCCAGCAGTGAAATGGACAGGTACAATGAGCAGTTCTTC. Protein product: CASSEMDRYNEQFF.

V gene TRBV5-1 combines with J gene TRBJ1-4; possibly TRBD1 for D (5 bases). Germline V CDR1 and CDR2: SGHRS, YFSETQ. The CDR3 is made up of 14 amino acids. V lost 0 bases to trimming and J lost 7 bases, with 10 bases between them. The CDR3 bases are TGCGCCAGCAGCTTGGCAGGGAGTGGTGAAAAACTGTTTTTT. It yields the protein CASSLAGSGEKLFF.

In this sample, this clonotype turned up many times. The CDR3 loop is CASSLPGQAFGELFF. The CDR3 DNA sequence: TGTGCCAGCAGTTTACCGGGACAGGCCTTTGGGGAGCTGTTTTTT. The gene calls are TRBV28 and TRBJ2-2; TRBD1 aligns across 8 bases. Germline V CDR1 and CDR2: MDHEN, SYDVKM. The ends lost 2 bases at V and 8 bases at J; junction bases unmatched: 7. The CDR3 is 15 residues long.

The chain joins TRBV6-5 to TRBJ1-2, with D unclear. Germline V gene data show CDR1 as MNHEY and CDR2 as SVGAGI. The V end was cut by 2 bases, the J end by 7 bases, with 8 bases between. The CDR3 runs to 12 residues. The CDR3 nucleotides read TGTGCCAGCAGTTACGTGCGGGGTGGCTACACCTTC. This encodes CASSYVRGGYTF.